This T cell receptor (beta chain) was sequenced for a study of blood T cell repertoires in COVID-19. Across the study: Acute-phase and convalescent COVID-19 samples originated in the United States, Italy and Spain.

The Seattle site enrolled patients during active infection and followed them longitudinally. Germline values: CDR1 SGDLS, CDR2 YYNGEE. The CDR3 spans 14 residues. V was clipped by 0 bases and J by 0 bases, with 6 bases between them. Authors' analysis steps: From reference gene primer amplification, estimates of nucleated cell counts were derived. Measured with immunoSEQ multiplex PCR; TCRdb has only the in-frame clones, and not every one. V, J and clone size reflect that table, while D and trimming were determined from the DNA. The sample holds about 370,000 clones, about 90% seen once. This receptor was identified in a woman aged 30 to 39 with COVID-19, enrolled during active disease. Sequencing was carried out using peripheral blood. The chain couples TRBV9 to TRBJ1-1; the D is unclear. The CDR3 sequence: CASSVGQMNTEAFF. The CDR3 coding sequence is TGTGCCAGCAGCGTAGGGCAGATGAACACTGAAGCTTTCTTT.